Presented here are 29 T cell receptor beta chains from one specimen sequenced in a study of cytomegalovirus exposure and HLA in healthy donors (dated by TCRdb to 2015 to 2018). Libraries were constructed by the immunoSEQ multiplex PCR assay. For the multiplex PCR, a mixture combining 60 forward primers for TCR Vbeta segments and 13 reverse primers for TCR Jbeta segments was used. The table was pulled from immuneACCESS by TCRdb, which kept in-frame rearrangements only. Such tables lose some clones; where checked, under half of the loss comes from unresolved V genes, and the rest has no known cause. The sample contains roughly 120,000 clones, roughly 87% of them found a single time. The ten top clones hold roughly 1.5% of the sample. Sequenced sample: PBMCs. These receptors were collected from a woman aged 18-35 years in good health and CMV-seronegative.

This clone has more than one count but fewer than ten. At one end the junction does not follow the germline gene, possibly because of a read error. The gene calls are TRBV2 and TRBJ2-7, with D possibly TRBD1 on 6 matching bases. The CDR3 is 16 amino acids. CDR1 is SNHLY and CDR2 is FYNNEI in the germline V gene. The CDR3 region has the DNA TGCGCTTCCCAACTGCCACCGGGACAAGGAACCTACGAGCAGTACTTC. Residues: CASQLPPGQGTYEQYF.

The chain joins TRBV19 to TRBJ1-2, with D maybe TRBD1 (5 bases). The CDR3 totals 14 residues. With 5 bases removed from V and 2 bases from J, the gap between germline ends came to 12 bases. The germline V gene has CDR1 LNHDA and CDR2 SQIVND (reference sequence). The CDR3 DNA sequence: TGTGCCAGTAGTTGGACGGGGGGAAACTATGGCTACACCTTC. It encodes CASSWTGGNYGYTF.

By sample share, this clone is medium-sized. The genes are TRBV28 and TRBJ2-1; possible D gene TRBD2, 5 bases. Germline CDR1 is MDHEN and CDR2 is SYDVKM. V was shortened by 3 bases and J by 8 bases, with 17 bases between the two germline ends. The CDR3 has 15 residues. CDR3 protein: CASSFKAEGGYEQFF. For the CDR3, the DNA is TGTGCCAGCAGTTTTAAGGCAGAGGGTGGTTATGAGCAGTTCTTC.

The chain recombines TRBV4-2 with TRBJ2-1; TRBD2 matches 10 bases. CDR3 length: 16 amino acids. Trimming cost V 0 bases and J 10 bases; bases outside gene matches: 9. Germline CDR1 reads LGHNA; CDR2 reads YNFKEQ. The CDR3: CASSQDGSGRVGEQFF. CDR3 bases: TGTGCCAGCAGCCAAGATGGAAGCGGGAGGGTCGGGGAGCAGTTCTTC.

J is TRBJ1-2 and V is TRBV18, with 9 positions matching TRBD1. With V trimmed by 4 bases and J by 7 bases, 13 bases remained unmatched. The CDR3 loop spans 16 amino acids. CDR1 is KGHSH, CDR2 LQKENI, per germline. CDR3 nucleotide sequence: TGTGCCAGCTCACAGAATACGGGACAGGGAAGGAGTGGCTACACCTTC. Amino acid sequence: CASSQNTGQGRSGYTF.

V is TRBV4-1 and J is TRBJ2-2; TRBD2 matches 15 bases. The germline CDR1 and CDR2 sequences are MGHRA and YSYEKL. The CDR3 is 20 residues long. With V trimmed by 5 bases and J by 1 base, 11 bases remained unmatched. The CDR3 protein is CASSSRGGTSGRLNTGELFF. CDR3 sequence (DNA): TGCGCCAGCAGCTCCCGGGGGGGGACTAGCGGGAGGTTGAACACCGGGGAGCTGTTTTTT.

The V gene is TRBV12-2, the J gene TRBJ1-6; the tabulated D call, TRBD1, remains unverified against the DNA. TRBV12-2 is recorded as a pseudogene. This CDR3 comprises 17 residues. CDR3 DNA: TGTGCAAGTCGCTTAGCCCTTCAGGAATTCGAAAATTCACCCCTCCACTTT. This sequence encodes CASRLALQEFENSPLHF.

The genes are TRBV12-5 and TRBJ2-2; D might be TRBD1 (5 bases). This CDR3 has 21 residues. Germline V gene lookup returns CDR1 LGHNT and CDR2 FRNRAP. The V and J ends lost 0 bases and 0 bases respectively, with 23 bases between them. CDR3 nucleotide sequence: TGTGCTAGTGGTTTGGTAAAGGCAGGGCTCAACCTTCCCCCGAACACCGGGGAGCTGTTTTTT. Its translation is CASGLVKAGLNLPPNTGELFF.

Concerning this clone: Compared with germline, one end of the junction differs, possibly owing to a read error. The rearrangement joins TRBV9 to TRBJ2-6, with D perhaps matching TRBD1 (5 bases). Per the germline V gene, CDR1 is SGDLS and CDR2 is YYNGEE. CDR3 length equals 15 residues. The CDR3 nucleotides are TGTGCCAGCACCACCTACTCCTCTGGGGCCAACGGCCTGACTTTC. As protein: CASTTYSSGANGLTF.

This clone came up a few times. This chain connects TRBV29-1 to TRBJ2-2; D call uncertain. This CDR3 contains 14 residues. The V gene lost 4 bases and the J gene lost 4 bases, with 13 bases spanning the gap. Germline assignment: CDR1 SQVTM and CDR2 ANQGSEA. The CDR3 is CSVVLASRTGELFF. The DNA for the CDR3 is TGCAGCGTTGTTTTGGCTAGTCGCACCGGGGAGCTGTTTTTT.

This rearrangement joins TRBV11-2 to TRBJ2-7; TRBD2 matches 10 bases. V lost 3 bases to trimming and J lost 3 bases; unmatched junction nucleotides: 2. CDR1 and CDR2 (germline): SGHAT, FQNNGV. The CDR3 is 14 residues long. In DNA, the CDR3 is TGTGCCAGCAGCTTCACTAGCGGGGACTACGAGCAGTACTTC. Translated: CASSFTSGDYEQYF.

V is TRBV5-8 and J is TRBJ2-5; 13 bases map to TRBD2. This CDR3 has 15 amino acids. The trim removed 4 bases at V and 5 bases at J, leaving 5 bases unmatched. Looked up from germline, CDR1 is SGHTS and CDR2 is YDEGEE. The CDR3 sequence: CASSLGLAGWETQYF. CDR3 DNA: TGTGCCAGCAGCCTGGGACTAGCGGGATGGGAGACCCAGTACTTC.

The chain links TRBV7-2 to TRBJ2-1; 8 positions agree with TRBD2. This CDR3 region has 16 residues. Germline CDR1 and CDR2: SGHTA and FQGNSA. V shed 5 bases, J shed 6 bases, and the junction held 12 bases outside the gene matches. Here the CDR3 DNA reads TGTGCCAGCAGCCGTCCCCTATTACGGGAGGGCAATGAGCAGTTCTTC. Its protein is CASSRPLLREGNEQFF.

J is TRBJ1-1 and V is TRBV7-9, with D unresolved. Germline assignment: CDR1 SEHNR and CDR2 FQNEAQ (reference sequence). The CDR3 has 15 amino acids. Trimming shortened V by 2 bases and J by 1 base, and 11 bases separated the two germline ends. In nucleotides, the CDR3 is TGTGCCAGCAGCTTAATCACAGCCTGGAACACTGAAGCTTTCTTT. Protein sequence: CASSLITAWNTEAFF. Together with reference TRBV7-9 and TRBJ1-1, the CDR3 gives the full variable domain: DTGVSQNPRHKITKRGQNVTFRCDPISEHNRLYWYRQTLGQGPEFLTYFQNEAQLEKSRLLSDRFSAERPKGSFSTLEIQRTEQGDSAMYLCASSLITAWNTEAFFGQGTRLTVV.

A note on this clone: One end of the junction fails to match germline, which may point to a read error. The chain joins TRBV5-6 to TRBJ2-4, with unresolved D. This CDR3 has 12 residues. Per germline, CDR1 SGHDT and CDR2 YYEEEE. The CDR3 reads CASSLSANSQYF. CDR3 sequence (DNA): TGTGCCAGCAGCTTATCCGCAAACAGTCAGTACTTC. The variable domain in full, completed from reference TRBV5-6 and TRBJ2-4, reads DAGVTQSPTHLIKTRGQQVTLRCSPKSGHDTVSWYQQALGQGPQFIFQYYEEEERQRGNFPDRFSGHQFPNYSSELNVNALLLGDSALYLCASSLSANSQYFGAGTRLSVL.

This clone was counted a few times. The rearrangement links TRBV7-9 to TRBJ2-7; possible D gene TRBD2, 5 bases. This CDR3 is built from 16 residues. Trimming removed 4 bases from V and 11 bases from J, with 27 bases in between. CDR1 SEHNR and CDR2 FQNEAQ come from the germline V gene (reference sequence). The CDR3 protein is CASSSPGSSSLLEKYF. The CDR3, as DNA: TGTGCCAGCAGCTCCCCGGGGAGTAGCAGTTTACTGGAAAAGTACTTC.

CDR3 region: CASSLDSGNTEAFF. CDR3 nucleotides: TGTGCCAGCAGCTTAGATAGCGGGAACACTGAAGCTTTCTTT. The rearrangement links TRBV7-8 to TRBJ1-1; D is uncertain. Trimming pared 1 base from V and 1 base from J, leaving 7 bases between. Germline V CDR1 and CDR2: SGHVS, FQNEAQ. CDR3 length: 14 amino acids.

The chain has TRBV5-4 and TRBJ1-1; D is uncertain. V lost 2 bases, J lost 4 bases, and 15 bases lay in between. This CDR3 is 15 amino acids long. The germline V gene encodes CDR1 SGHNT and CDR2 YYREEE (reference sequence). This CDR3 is CASSLNPSLSTEAFF. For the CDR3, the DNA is TGTGCCAGCAGCTTAAACCCCTCTCTCAGCACTGAAGCTTTCTTT.

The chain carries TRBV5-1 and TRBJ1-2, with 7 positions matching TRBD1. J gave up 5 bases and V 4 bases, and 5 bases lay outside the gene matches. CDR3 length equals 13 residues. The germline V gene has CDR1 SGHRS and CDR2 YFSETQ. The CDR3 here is CASSLTGVYGYTF. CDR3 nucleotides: TGCGCCAGCAGCCTAACAGGGGTGTATGGCTACACCTTC.

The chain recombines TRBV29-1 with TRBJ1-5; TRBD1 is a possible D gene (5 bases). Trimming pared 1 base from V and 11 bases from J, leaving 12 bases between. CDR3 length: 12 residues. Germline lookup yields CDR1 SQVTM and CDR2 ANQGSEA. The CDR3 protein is CSVEAGIGSQHF. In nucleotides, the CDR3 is TGCAGCGTTGAAGCAGGGATTGGGTCCCAGCATTTT.

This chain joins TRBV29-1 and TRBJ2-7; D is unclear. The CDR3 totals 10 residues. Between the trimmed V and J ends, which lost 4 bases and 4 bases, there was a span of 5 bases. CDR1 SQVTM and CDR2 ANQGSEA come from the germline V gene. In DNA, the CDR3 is TGCAGCGTTGGGCAGTACGAGCAGTACTTC. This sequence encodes CSVGQYEQYF.

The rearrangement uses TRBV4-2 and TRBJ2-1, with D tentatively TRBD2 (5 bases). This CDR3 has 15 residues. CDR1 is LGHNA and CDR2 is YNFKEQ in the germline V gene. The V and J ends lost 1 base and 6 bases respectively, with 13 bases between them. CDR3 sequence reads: CASSQATIAGNEQFF. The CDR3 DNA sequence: TGTGCCAGCAGCCAAGCGACTATCGCCGGCAATGAGCAGTTCTTC.

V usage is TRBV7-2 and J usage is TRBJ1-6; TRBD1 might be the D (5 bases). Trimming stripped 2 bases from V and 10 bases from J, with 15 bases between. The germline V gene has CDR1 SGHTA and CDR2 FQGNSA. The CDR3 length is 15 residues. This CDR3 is CASSLQGQGNSPLHF. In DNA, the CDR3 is TGTGCCAGCAGCTTACAAGGGCAGGGAAACTCACCCCTCCACTTT.

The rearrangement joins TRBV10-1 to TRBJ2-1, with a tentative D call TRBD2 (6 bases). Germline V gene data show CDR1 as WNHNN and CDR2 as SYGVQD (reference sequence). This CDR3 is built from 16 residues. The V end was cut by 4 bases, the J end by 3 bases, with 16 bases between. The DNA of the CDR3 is TGCGCCAGCAGTGCGGTACGCGGGGCCATCTACAATGAGCAGTTCTTC. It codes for CASSAVRGAIYNEQFF.

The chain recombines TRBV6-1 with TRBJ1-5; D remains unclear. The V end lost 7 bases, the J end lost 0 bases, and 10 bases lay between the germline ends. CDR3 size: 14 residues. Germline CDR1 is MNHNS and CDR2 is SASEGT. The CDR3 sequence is CASMEGGSNQPQHF. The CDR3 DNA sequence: TGTGCCAGCATGGAGGGTGGTAGCAATCAGCCCCAGCATTTT.

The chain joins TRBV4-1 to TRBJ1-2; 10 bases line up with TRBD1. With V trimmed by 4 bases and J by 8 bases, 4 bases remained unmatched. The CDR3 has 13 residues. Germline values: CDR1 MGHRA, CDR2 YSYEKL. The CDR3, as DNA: TGCGCCAGCAGCCTTGGGACAGGGGCCGGCTACACCTTC. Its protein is CASSLGTGAGYTF.

CDR3 bases: TGTGCCAGCAGTTATGGCCCCGGTAGGAGCTCCTACGAGCAGTACTTC. Translated, it gives CASSYGPGRSSYEQYF. The chain links TRBV6-5 to TRBJ2-7; D unresolved. CDR1 MNHEY and CDR2 SVGAGI come from the germline V gene. The CDR3 totals 16 residues. V was trimmed by 3 bases and J by 0 bases, leaving 15 bases between them.

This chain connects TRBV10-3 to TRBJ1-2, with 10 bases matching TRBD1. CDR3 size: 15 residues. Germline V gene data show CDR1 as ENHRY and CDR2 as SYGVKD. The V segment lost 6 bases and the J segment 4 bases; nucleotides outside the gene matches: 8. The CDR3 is CAIREGQGDLYGYTF. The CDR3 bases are TGTGCCATCAGAGAAGGACAGGGGGACCTCTATGGCTACACCTTC.

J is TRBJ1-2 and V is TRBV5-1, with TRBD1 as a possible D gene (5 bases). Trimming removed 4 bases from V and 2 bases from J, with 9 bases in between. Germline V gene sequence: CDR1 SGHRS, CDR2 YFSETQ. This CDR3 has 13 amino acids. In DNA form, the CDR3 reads TGCGCCAGCAGCCGGGGGGAAAACTATGGCTACACCTTC. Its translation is CASSRGENYGYTF.